Below are 21 T cell receptor beta chains sequenced from a single sample in a study of molecular identifiers for immune sequencing clone quantification. TCRdb re-analysed the PCR reads in MiXCR, keeping a single row per CDR3 protein. This sample has about half a million distinct CDR3 sequences; around 23% occur once, and the top ten carry around 0.8%. The material sequenced was naive CD8+ T cells from blood, with Jurkat cell RNA spiked in. Subset meaning: FACS-sorted CD8+CD4-CCR7+CD45RA+ naive T cells. The receptors were gathered from a human donor in good health. Some libraries in this study had Jurkat cell RNA spiked in.

The chain has TRBV13 and TRBJ2-2; 7 bases map to TRBD1. J was trimmed by 0 bases and V by 3 bases; bases with no gene match: 1. Germline V lookup: CDR1 PRHDT, CDR2 FYEKMQ (reference sequence). The CDR3 consists of 15 residues. CDR3 protein: CASSFGTANTGELFF. In DNA, the CDR3 is TGTGCCAGCAGCTTCGGGACAGCGAACACCGGGGAGCTGTTTTTT.

The chain carries TRBV12-3 or TRBV12-4 and TRBJ1-4; no clear D gene. The CDR3 loop spans 13 amino acids. V was shortened by 1 base and J by 7 bases, with 7 bases between the two germline ends. Written as DNA, the CDR3 is TGTGCCAGCAGTTTAGAGGATCGTGAAAAACTGTTTTTT. Its protein is CASSLEDREKLFF.

Of note for this clonotype: A read error is possible here, since a much larger clone lies one base away. The rearrangement joins TRBV4-1 to TRBJ2-7; TRBD1 agrees at 7 bases. The CDR3 runs to 14 residues. The germline V gene has CDR1 MGHRA and CDR2 YSYEKL. The CDR3 protein is CASSQEDRAYEQDF. The CDR3 nucleotides are TGCGCCAGCAGCCAAGAAGACAGGGCCTACGAGCAGGACTTC.

The genes are TRBV19 and TRBJ1-1; tentatively, D is TRBD1 (5 bases). Trimming shortened V by 3 bases and J by 9 bases, and 14 bases separated the two germline ends. CDR1 is LNHDA, CDR2 SQIVND, per germline (reference sequence). CDR3 length: 13 residues. CDR3 sequence (DNA): TGTGCCAGTAGTATTGGGGGAGCCCAAAAAGCTTTCTTT. This sequence encodes CASSIGGAQKAFF.

This clonotype was detected many times. The chain recombines TRBV5-1 with TRBJ2-5; 7 bases are shared with TRBD1. This CDR3 region has 16 residues. Germline CDR1 SGHRS, CDR2 YFSETQ. V dropped 4 bases and J dropped 1; count of bases not matched to a gene: 10. The CDR3 is CASSPSTDRAQETQYF. The DNA for the CDR3 is TGCGCCAGCAGCCCGTCCACCGACAGGGCCCAAGAGACCCAGTACTTC.

There are a few counts of this clonotype. One end of the junction is discordant with germline, which a read error may explain. CDR3 protein: CASSLAPGHPMYF. CDR3 DNA sequence: TGTGCCAGCAGCTTAGCACCGGGACACCCGATGTATTTT. The chain has TRBV7-6 and TRBJ1-5, with TRBD1 as a possible D gene (6 bases). Germline V gene data show CDR1 as SGHVS and CDR2 as FNYEAQ. The CDR3 contains 13 residues.

As to this clonotype: This could be a read error, since a much larger clone is one nucleotide away. The chain joins TRBV28 to TRBJ1-1; D gene ambiguous. V lost 8 bases and J 4 bases, leaving 20 bases between the germline ends. Per the germline V gene, CDR1 is MDHEN and CDR2 is SYDVKM. This CDR3 is 15 amino acids long. CDR3 loop: CASAKNGILGTEAFF. The DNA for the CDR3 is TGTGCCAGCGCCAAAAATGGGATCTTGGGCACTGAAGCTTTCTTT.

On this clonotype itself: This may arise from a read error, as a much more abundant clone is one base away. The rearrangement joins TRBV5-1 to TRBJ2-7, with 8 bases matching TRBD1. This CDR3 is 15 amino acids long. Germline V gives CDR1 SGHRS, CDR2 YFSETQ. The CDR3, as DNA: TGCGCCTGCAGCTCCGGACAGGGATTGTTATACGAGCAGTACTTC. This gives the protein CACSSGQGLLYEQYF.

This clonotype was found many times. This chain links TRBV28 with TRBJ2-1; D gene unclear. Germline CDR1 and CDR2: MDHEN and SYDVKM. The CDR3 totals 15 residues. The V end lost 3 bases, the J end lost 10 bases, and 19 bases lay between the germline ends. The CDR3 sequence is CASSLYLDPPMEQFF. The CDR3 DNA reads as TGTGCCAGCAGTTTGTATCTAGACCCCCCCATGGAGCAGTTCTTC. The full variable domain, completed using reference TRBV28 and TRBJ2-1, is DVKVTQSSRYLVKRTGEKVFLECVQDMDHENMFWYRQDPGLGLRLIYFSYDVKMKEKGDIPEGYSVSREKKERFSLILESASTNQTSMYLCASSLYLDPPMEQFFGPGTRLTVL.

This clonotype showed up many times. CDR3 loop: CASSQYTGTYTDTQYF. In DNA form, the CDR3 reads TGTGCCAGCAGCCAATACACCGGGACGTACACAGATACGCAGTATTTT. The chain combines TRBV14 with TRBJ2-3; D is perhaps TRBD1 or TRBD2 (5 bases each). CDR1 is SGHDN, CDR2 FVKESK, per germline. The CDR3 totals 16 residues. Trimming removed 2 bases at V and 2 bases at J, with 14 bases between.

This clonotype has more than one count but fewer than ten. The chain links TRBV4-1 to TRBJ2-7; D could derive from TRBD1 or TRBD2 (5 bases each). The CDR3 totals 15 residues. V lost 1 base, J lost 4 bases, and 14 bases lay in between. Germline V gene data show CDR1 as MGHRA and CDR2 as YSYEKL. CDR3 in amino acids: CASSQVSGTMYEQYF. The CDR3, as DNA: TGCGCCAGCAGCCAAGTGTCGGGGACCATGTACGAGCAGTACTTC.

The chain combines TRBV12-3 or TRBV12-4 with TRBJ2-5; possible D gene TRBD2, 6 bases. Between the trimmed V and J ends, which lost 4 bases and 10 bases, there was a span of 19 bases. The length of the CDR3 is 14 residues. The CDR3 here is CASSSGLPKRNQYF. The CDR3 nucleotides read TGTGCCAGCAGTTCGGGACTGCCCAAGAGGAACCAGTACTTC.

At least ten counts were recorded for this clonotype. The chain employs TRBV12-3 or TRBV12-4 and TRBJ2-3, with unresolved D. With 6 bases removed from V and 2 bases from J, the gap between germline ends came to 12 bases. The CDR3 runs to 14 residues. The CDR3 bases are TGTGCCAGCAGCTTTCTCGGATCCACAGATACGCAGTATTTT. This sequence encodes CASSFLGSTDTQYF.

In this sample, this clonotype turned up many times. CDR3 residues: CASSLTTGELFF. CDR3 DNA: TGTGCCAGCAGCTTAACCACCGGGGAGCTGTTTTTT. This chain links TRBV27 with TRBJ2-2; D uncertain. Trimming removed 6 bases from V and 4 bases from J, with 6 bases in between. CDR1 and CDR2 (germline): MNHEY, SMNVEV (reference sequence). The CDR3 sequence is 12 residues long.

V and J are TRBV4-1 and TRBJ2-4, with D perhaps matching TRBD2 (5 bases). V lost 0 bases to trimming and J lost 6 bases, with 12 bases between them. The CDR3 consists of 15 residues. Germline values: CDR1 MGHRA, CDR2 YSYEKL. The CDR3 DNA sequence: TGCGCCAGCAGCCAAGAATCCGGGATGATAAACATTCAGTACTTC. Encoded protein: CASSQESGMINIQYF.

This clonotype was recorded a few times. V usage is TRBV19 and J usage is TRBJ2-2; the D is unclear. V was pared by 3 bases and J by 3 bases, with 11 bases between. CDR3 length: 15 residues. Germline V CDR1 and CDR2: LNHDA, SQIVND (reference sequence). In DNA form, the CDR3 reads TGTGCCAGTAGTATGTCTGGGCCGGACACCGGGGAGCTGTTTTTT. It specifies CASSMSGPDTGELFF.

Comments on this clonotype: Its ends do not fully match the called genes, so a read error is possible. The chain is built from TRBV7-2 and TRBJ2-1; a weak D match, TRBD2 (5 bases). Germline CDR1 is SGHTA and CDR2 is FQGNSA. The CDR3 contains 12 residues. The CDR3 nucleotides are TGTGCCCGCAGCTTAGAACTAGTTGCGCAGTTCTTC. Translated: CARSLELVAQFF.

A word on this clonotype: A read error may account for a junction end that differs from germline. The chain recombines TRBV25-1 with TRBJ2-4, with TRBD2 as a possible D gene (5 bases). This CDR3 spans 15 amino acids. Germline V lookup: CDR1 MGHDK, CDR2 SYGVNS. The CDR3 loop is CASSTLRGLVFVWAF. The CDR3 coding sequence is TGTGCCAGCAGTACCCTCCGGGGTTTAGTTTTTGTTTGGGCCTTC. Using reference TRBV25-1 and TRBJ2-4 for the parts outside the CDR3, the full variable domain is EADIYQTPRYLVIGTGKKITLECSQTMGHDKMYWYQQDPGMELHLIHYSYGVNSTEKGDLSSESTVSRIRTEHFPLTLESARPSHTSQYLCASSTLRGLVFVWAFGAGTRLSVL.

The chain has TRBV2 and TRBJ2-7, with 8 positions matching TRBD1. Germline V gene lookup returns CDR1 SNHLY and CDR2 FYNNEI. The CDR3 covers 14 residues. Germline trimming cut 11 bases from V and 2 bases from J; bases unmatched to any gene: 11. The CDR3 DNA follows: TGTGCCGGAAACCGACAGGGGCACGCCTACGAGCAGTACTTC. Residues: CAGNRQGHAYEQYF. Full variable domain (missing parts from reference TRBV2 and TRBJ2-7): EPEVTQTPSHQVTQMGQEVILRCVPISNHLYFYWYRQILGQKVEFLVSFYNNEISEKSEIFDDQFSVERPDGSNFTLKIRSTKLEDSAMYFCAGNRQGHAYEQYFGPGTRLTVT.

This clonotype was detected ten times or more. The chain is built from TRBV6-2 or TRBV6-3 and TRBJ2-3; TRBD2 agrees at 11 bases. Germline CDR1 is MNHEY and CDR2 is SVGEGT. Trimming at V came to 7 bases and at J to 6 bases, leaving 12 bases not matched to a gene. The CDR3 extends over 16 amino acids. The CDR3 nucleotides are TGTGCCAGCAACGTCCTCCTAGCGGGGGGCGCGGATACGCAGTATTTT. Amino acid sequence: CASNVLLAGGADTQYF.

The sample holds a few counts of this clonotype. The junction departs from germline at one end; a sequencing error may be responsible. This chain joins TRBV5-1 and TRBJ2-7, with D possibly being TRBD1 (6 bases). CDR3 size: 17 residues. The germline V gene has CDR1 SGHRS and CDR2 YFSETQ. CDR3 sequence: CASSLWSGQLNSYEQCF. CDR3 nucleotides: TGCGCCAGCAGCTTGTGGTCAGGACAGCTTAACTCCTACGAGCAGTGCTTC. Variable domain in full (rest from reference TRBV5-1 and TRBJ2-7): KAGVTQTPRYLIKTRGQQVTLSCSPISGHRSVSWYQQTPGQGLQFLFEYFSETQRNKGNFPGRFSGRQFSNSRSEMNVSTLELGDSALYLCASSLWSGQLNSYEQCFGPGTRLTVT.